Sequencing of this TCR beta chain was carried out in a study of blood T cell repertoires in COVID-19. Measured with immunoSEQ multiplex PCR; TCRdb has only the in-frame clones, and not every one. The sample records fewer than 200,000 clones, around two thirds being singletons. The germline V gene encodes CDR1 SGDLS and CDR2 YYNGEE. This CDR3 comprises 15 residues. The V and J ends lost 2 bases and 6 bases respectively, with 16 bases between them. The receptor was derived from a woman older than 75 with acute or convalescent COVID-19. This chain uses TRBV9 with TRBJ2-3; D possibly corresponds to TRBD1 (6 bases). The sequenced material came from peripheral blood. The CDR3 DNA reads as TGTGCCAGCAGCGTTGTGGGTCAGGGGAGTGATACGCAGTATTTT. Its protein is CASSVVGQGSDTQYF.